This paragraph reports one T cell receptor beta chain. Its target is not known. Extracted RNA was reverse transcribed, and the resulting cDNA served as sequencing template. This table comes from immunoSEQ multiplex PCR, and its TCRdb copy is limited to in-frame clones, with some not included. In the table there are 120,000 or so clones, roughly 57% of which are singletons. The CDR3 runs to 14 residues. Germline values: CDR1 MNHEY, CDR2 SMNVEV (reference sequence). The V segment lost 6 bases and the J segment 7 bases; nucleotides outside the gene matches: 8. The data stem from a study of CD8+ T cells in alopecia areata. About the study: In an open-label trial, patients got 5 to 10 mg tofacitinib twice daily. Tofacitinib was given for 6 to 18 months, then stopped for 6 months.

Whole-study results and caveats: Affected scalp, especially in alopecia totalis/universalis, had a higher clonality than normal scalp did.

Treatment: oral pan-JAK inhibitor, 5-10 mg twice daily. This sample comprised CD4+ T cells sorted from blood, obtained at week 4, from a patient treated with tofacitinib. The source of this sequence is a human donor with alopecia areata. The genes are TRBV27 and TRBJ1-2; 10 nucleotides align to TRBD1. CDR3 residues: CASRQGQGLLGYTF. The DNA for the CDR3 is TGTGCCAGCAGACAGGGACAGGGGCTCCTTGGCTACACCTTC.